The 8 T cell receptor beta chains below come from one sample, sequenced in a study of response to subunit inactivated influenza vaccine (dated by TCRdb to 2016 to 2019). Library construction relied on RT-PCR. For sequencing, an Illumina HiSeq 2500 was employed. The raw public reads went through TCRdb reprocessing: fastp at Q25, MiXCR clone calling, in-frame beta chains kept. Each entry is one CDR3 protein sequence, shown with its most common DNA and genes. The sample includes some 850,000 distinct CDR3 sequences, with about a fifth observed a single time. Of the sample, roughly 10% falls within the top ten clones. The source was PBMCs from blood, collected 4 to 6 days after vaccination. The receptors stem from a middle-aged man who received an inactivated influenza vaccine. Donor details come from another sample of the same person, matched by shared clones.

V usage is TRBV7-8 and J usage is TRBJ2-1; either TRBD1 or TRBD2 may supply D (6 bases each). Germline V lookup: CDR1 SGHVS, CDR2 FQNEAQ. V dropped 5 bases and J dropped 3 bases, with 17 bases sitting between them. The CDR3 spans 16 residues. The CDR3 protein is CASSRGVAAYYNEQFF. The CDR3 DNA sequence: TGTGCCAGCAGCAGGGGGGTAGCGGCCTACTACAATGAGCAGTTCTTC.

The V gene is TRBV15, the J gene TRBJ2-2; TRBD1 agrees at 8 bases. Germline-derived CDR1 and CDR2 are LNHNV and YYDKDF (reference sequence). V trimming: 3 bases; J trimming: 7 bases; junction bases outside the gene matches: 4. The CDR3 is 14 amino acids. The CDR3 DNA is TGTGCCACCAGCAGGGACAGGGTTATCGGGGAGCTGTTTTTT. It translates to CATSRDRVIGELFF.

The chain has TRBV20-1 and TRBJ2-2, with 7 nucleotides matching TRBD1. From germline, CDR1 is DFQATT and CDR2 SNEGSKA (reference sequence). The junction had 12 bases not matched to a gene; V was cut back by 1 base and J by 4 bases. The length of the CDR3 is 17 residues. The CDR3 DNA reads TGCAGTGCTAGAGGTCTCCTTATGACAGGGTTCACCGGGGAGCTGTTTTTT. This translates into CSARGLLMTGFTGELFF.

This clonotype has only a few counts. The chain uses TRBV15 and TRBJ2-2; possible D gene TRBD1, 5 bases. Germline V gene sequence: CDR1 LNHNV, CDR2 YYDKDF (reference sequence). CDR3 length: 15 amino acids. The V and J ends lost 0 bases and 4 bases respectively, with 9 bases between them. The CDR3 bases are TGTGCCACCAGCAGAGATTTGACAGTCACCGGGGAGCTGTTTTTT. Translation gives CATSRDLTVTGELFF.

CDR3 bases: TGTGCCAGCAGCTCCGATACGACGGGCAATCAGCCCCAGCATTTT. It yields the protein CASSSDTTGNQPQHF. The chain joins TRBV7-9 to TRBJ1-5; no definite D call. Germline CDR1 is SEHNR and CDR2 is FQNEAQ (reference sequence). The CDR3 sequence is 15 residues long. The V gene lost 4 bases and the J gene lost 2 bases, with 12 bases spanning the gap.

This clonotype appeared a few times. V and J are TRBV29-1 and TRBJ2-7; D ambiguous. CDR1 and CDR2 from the germline V gene are SQVTM and ANQGSEA. The V end was cut by 4 bases, the J end by 2 bases, with 9 bases between. The CDR3 has 12 amino acids. The CDR3 DNA reads as TGCAGCGTTGGATACGGACCCTACGAGCAGTACTTC. Residues: CSVGYGPYEQYF.

The V and J genes are TRBV12-3 or TRBV12-4 and TRBJ2-1, with D tentatively TRBD1 (5 bases). This CDR3 is built from 14 residues. V shed 2 bases and J shed 3 bases, with 8 bases lying between them. CDR3 region: CASSLQQGYNEQFF. CDR3 in DNA: TGTGCCAGCAGTTTACAGCAGGGCTACAATGAGCAGTTCTTC.

The rearrangement links TRBV24-1 to TRBJ1-5, with a possible D match to TRBD1 (6 bases). There are 17 residues in the CDR3. Germline lookup yields CDR1 KGHDR and CDR2 SFDVKD. Trimming pared 9 bases from V and 0 bases from J, leaving 20 bases between. The CDR3 sequence is CATSSGRDTFSNQPQHF. The CDR3 nucleotides read TGTGCCACCTCCTCTGGACGGGACACTTTTAGCAATCAGCCCCAGCATTTT.